A single sample is the source of the 29 T cell receptor beta chains below, sequenced in a study of Ad26.COV2.S vaccination and SARS-CoV-2 variants. Profiled with immunoSEQ multiplex PCR; TCRdb holds only in-frame clones, not every one. Seen here are some 350,000 clones, roughly 88% observed once, and the top ten hold roughly 6%. Noted treatment: 15 to 20 received Ad26.COV2.S at low or high dose, single or two shots; 5 received placebo; per-sample allocation not given. Day 63 following the first vaccine or placebo injection was when the samples were taken. The sequenced sample was peripheral blood, obtained in a trial of Ad26.COV2.S vaccine versus placebo. These receptors all come from a person between 18 and 60 years old who received the Ad26.COV2.S COVID-19 vaccine or a placebo.

V is TRBV2 and J is TRBJ2-5; 7 bases align to TRBD2. Germline V CDR1 and CDR2: SNHLY, FYNNEI. There are 13 residues in the CDR3. V lost 7 bases, J lost 1 base, and 3 bases stayed unmatched. This CDR3 reads CASIGTIQETQYF. The CDR3 DNA sequence: TGTGCCAGCATCGGGACTATCCAAGAGACCCAGTACTTC.

The chain uses TRBV29-1 and TRBJ1-2, with 8 bases aligning to TRBD1. The CDR3 runs to 12 residues. Germline V gives CDR1 SQVTM, CDR2 ANQGSEA. Germline trimming cut 7 bases from V and 5 bases from J; bases unmatched to any gene: 6. The CDR3 here is CSEGQAGYGYTF. The CDR3 DNA is TGCAGCGAGGGACAGGCGGGGTATGGCTACACCTTC.

The chain carries TRBV11-3 and TRBJ1-1; D is ambiguous. Germline lookup yields CDR1 SGHNT and CDR2 YENEEA. This CDR3 comprises 12 residues. Trimming stripped 3 bases from V and 8 bases from J, with 10 bases between. The CDR3 nucleotides are TGTGCCAGCAGCTTCCCCTCCGAAGAAGCTTTCTTT. The encoded protein is CASSFPSEEAFF. The full variable domain, completed using reference TRBV11-3 and TRBJ1-1, is EAGVVQSPRYKIIEKKQPVAFWCNPISGHNTLYWYLQNLGQGPELLIRYENEEAVDDSQLPKDRFSAERLKGVDSTLKIQPAELGDSAVYLCASSFPSEEAFFGQGTRLTVV.

This clone was picked up a small number of times. This sequence joins TRBV3-1 (or the pseudogene TRBV3-2) and TRBJ2-3, with 15 positions matching TRBD2. V lost 3 bases to trimming and J lost 1 base; unmatched junction nucleotides: 17. Germline V gene sequence: CDR1 LGHDT, CDR2 YNNKEL (reference sequence). The CDR3 has 22 amino acids. CDR3 sequence: CASSHYRTSGGAKGTRTDTQYF. The DNA of the CDR3 is TGTGCCAGCAGCCATTATCGGACTAGCGGGGGGGCAAAAGGGACACGCACAGATACGCAGTATTTT.

V gene TRBV6-2 or TRBV6-3 combines with J gene TRBJ1-6; tentatively, D is TRBD1 (5 bases). Trimming shortened V by 4 bases and J by 3 bases, and 10 bases separated the two germline ends. CDR3 length equals 15 residues. Germline CDR1 and CDR2: MNHEY and SVGEGT. CDR3 DNA sequence: TGTGCCAGCAGTTTCGGGACCCGCTATAATTCACCCCTCCACTTT. This codes for CASSFGTRYNSPLHF.

This chain links TRBV5-4 with TRBJ1-4, with TRBD1 as a possible D gene (6 bases). CDR1 and CDR2 from the germline V gene are SGHNT and YYREEE (reference sequence). Trimming stripped 3 bases from V and 12 bases from J, with 15 bases between. CDR3 length: 13 amino acids. CDR3 in amino acids: CASSWRGEGELFF. The DNA for the CDR3 is TGTGCCAGCAGCTGGCGGGGGGAGGGGGAACTGTTTTTT. The full variable domain, its missing parts supplied by reference TRBV5-4 and TRBJ1-4, is ETGVTQSPTHLIKTRGQQVTLRCSSQSGHNTVSWYQQALGQGPQFIFQYYREEENGRGNFPPRFSGLQFPNYSSELNVNALELDDSALYLCASSWRGEGELFFGSGTQLSVL.

This chain uses TRBV9 with TRBJ2-2; D uncertain. Trimming took 0 bases from V and 1 from J, leaving 7 bases between them. The CDR3 has 15 amino acids. Germline lookup yields CDR1 SGDLS and CDR2 YYNGEE. CDR3 protein: CASSVVGKNTGELFF. For the CDR3, the DNA is TGTGCCAGCAGCGTAGTGGGAAAGAACACCGGGGAGCTGTTTTTT.

This CDR3 reads CASSGSVPTDTQYF. For the CDR3, the DNA is TGTGCCAGCAGTGGATCAGTCCCCACAGATACGCAGTATTTT. The chain employs TRBV2 and TRBJ2-3; D is uncertain. Trimming shortened V by 4 bases and J by 2 bases, and 10 bases separated the two germline ends. CDR1 SNHLY and CDR2 FYNNEI come from the germline V gene. CDR3 length: 14 residues.

The V gene is TRBV6-2 or TRBV6-3, the J gene TRBJ2-3; D ambiguous. The length of the CDR3 is 12 residues. V was cut by 5 bases and J by 8 bases, with 11 bases left in between. Germline V gives CDR1 MNHEY, CDR2 SVGEGT. Here the CDR3 DNA reads TGTGCCAGCAGTAGGCTGCTTTCTACGCAGTATTTT. This translates into CASSRLLSTQYF.

The chain joins TRBV19 to TRBJ1-1; D unclear. Trimming pared 5 bases from V and 2 bases from J, leaving 9 bases between. Germline V lookup: CDR1 LNHDA, CDR2 SQIVND (reference sequence). This CDR3 is built from 13 residues. The CDR3 loop reads CASSQAGNTEAFF. CDR3 sequence (DNA): TGTGCCAGTAGTCAGGCGGGAAACACTGAAGCTTTCTTT.

This sequence joins TRBV5-1 and TRBJ1-2; D is unresolved. The germline CDR1 and CDR2 sequences are SGHRS and YFSETQ. V dropped 0 bases and J dropped 6 bases, with 9 bases sitting between them. The length of the CDR3 is 13 residues. CDR3 sequence reads: CASSLVMGDGYTF. Written as DNA, the CDR3 is TGCGCCAGCAGCTTGGTAATGGGAGATGGCTACACCTTC.

The chain links TRBV9 to TRBJ1-1; D may be TRBD1 (5 bases). V lost 4 bases, J lost 7 bases, and 14 bases lay in between. Germline V gene lookup returns CDR1 SGDLS and CDR2 YYNGEE. This CDR3 region has 13 residues. The DNA of the CDR3 is TGTGCCAGCAGCCCTACTGACAGCCTTGAAGCTTTCTTT. As protein: CASSPTDSLEAFF. The entire variable domain, with the rest obtained from reference TRBV9 and TRBJ1-1, is as follows: DSGVTQTPKHLITATGQRVTLRCSPRSGDLSVYWYQQSLDQGLQFLIQYYNGEERAKGNILERFSAQQFPDLHSELNLSSLELGDSALYFCASSPTDSLEAFFGQGTRLTVV.

This chain links TRBV4-3 with TRBJ1-1; tentatively, D is TRBD1 (5 bases). V was trimmed by 4 bases and J by 0 bases, leaving 18 bases between them. The CDR3 runs to 17 residues. Germline CDR1 and CDR2: LGHNA and YSLEER. The CDR3 here is CASSRTPARTMNTEAFF. CDR3 sequence (DNA): TGCGCCAGCAGCCGGACCCCCGCGAGGACAATGAACACTGAAGCTTTCTTT.

The chain is built from TRBV20-1 and TRBJ2-1; D uncertain. The CDR3 is 14 residues long. The germline V gene encodes CDR1 DFQATT and CDR2 SNEGSKA (reference sequence). V was pared by 3 bases and J by 1 base, with 10 bases between. The CDR3 region has the DNA TGCAGTGCTAGTAGACTGGATTCCTACAATGAGCAGTTCTTC. This sequence encodes CSASRLDSYNEQFF.

This chain links TRBV7-2 with TRBJ2-1, with TRBD2 matching 14 bases. Germline assignment: CDR1 SGHTA and CDR2 FQGNSA. Trimming removed 5 bases from V and 6 bases from J; junction bases left unmatched: 3. CDR3 length: 15 residues. The CDR3 loop reads CASSPGTSGSNEQFF. Written as DNA, the CDR3 is TGTGCCAGCAGCCCCGGGACTAGCGGGAGCAATGAGCAGTTCTTC.

The J gene is TRBJ2-5, the V gene TRBV16; D remains unclear. Trimming took off 0 bases at V and 5 bases at J, with 10 bases between the two ends. CDR3 size: 14 residues. Germline V lookup: CDR1 KGHSY, CDR2 FQNENV. The CDR3 bases are TGTGCCAGCAGCCAATCGTCCCTGGCGGAGACCCAGTACTTC. Translating it yields CASSQSSLAETQYF. Together with reference TRBV16 and TRBJ2-5, the CDR3 gives the full variable domain: GEEVAQTPKHLVRGEGQKAKLYCAPIKGHSYVFWYQQVLKNEFKFLISFQNENVFDETGMPKERFSAKCLPNSPCSLEIQATKLEDSAVYFCASSQSSLAETQYFGPGTRLLVL.

The chain joins TRBV4-3 to TRBJ1-3; D remains ambiguous. Germline loops: CDR1 LGHNA, CDR2 YSLEER. V was cut by 3 bases and J by 0 bases, with 12 bases left in between. This CDR3 has 16 residues. CDR3 in amino acids: CASSQDDSSSGNTIYF. The CDR3 coding sequence is TGCGCCAGCAGCCAGGATGACTCGAGCTCTGGAAACACCATATATTTT.

This rearrangement joins TRBV19 to TRBJ1-5, with TRBD1 matching over 8 bases. The trim removed 8 bases at V and 3 bases at J, leaving 9 bases unmatched. The CDR3 runs to 15 residues. CDR1 is LNHDA, CDR2 SQIVND, per germline (reference sequence). In DNA form, the CDR3 reads TGTGCCAGTCTAAGTGGACAGGGCTACAATCAGCCCCAGCATTTT. This gives the protein CASLSGQGYNQPQHF.

The chain employs TRBV4-1 and TRBJ2-3; TRBD2 agrees at 9 bases. J lost 4 bases, V lost 4 bases, and 9 bases had no gene match. CDR3 size: 16 residues. Germline V CDR1 and CDR2: MGHRA, YSYEKL. CDR3 sequence (DNA): TGCGCCAGCAGCCTAGGGGCGGGGGGGCTCGCAGATACGCAGTATTTT. Translation gives CASSLGAGGLADTQYF.

The chain has TRBV18 and TRBJ1-1; no clear D. CDR3 length equals 14 residues. Trimming removed 1 base from V and 0 bases from J, with 6 bases in between. The germline V gene has CDR1 KGHSH and CDR2 LQKENI. Here the CDR3 reads CASSPQSMNTEAFF. For the CDR3, the DNA is TGTGCCAGCTCACCACAGTCAATGAACACTGAAGCTTTCTTT.

The V and J genes are TRBV3-1 (or the pseudogene TRBV3-2) and TRBJ2-7; TRBD2 agrees at 10 bases. The CDR3 runs 14 residues. The germline V gene encodes CDR1 LGHDT and CDR2 YNNKEL (reference sequence). J was trimmed by 6 bases and V by 4 bases; bases with no gene match: 6. The CDR3 here is CASSPSGGVSEQYF. The DNA of the CDR3 is TGTGCCAGCAGCCCCAGCGGGGGGGTCAGCGAGCAGTACTTC.

This sequence joins TRBV7-2 and TRBJ2-7; D remains unclear. CDR1 SGHTA and CDR2 FQGNSA come from the germline V gene. The V and J ends lost 0 bases and 7 bases respectively, with 13 bases between them. This CDR3 comprises 14 residues. The CDR3 loop is CASSLADPLGEQYF. For the CDR3, the DNA is TGTGCCAGCAGCTTAGCAGACCCCCTGGGAGAGCAGTACTTC.

The V gene is TRBV7-2, the J gene TRBJ1-1, with D perhaps matching TRBD1 (5 bases). The CDR3 has 14 amino acids. Deletions cut 3 bases from V and 0 bases from J, with 8 bases between. The germline V gene encodes CDR1 SGHTA and CDR2 FQGNSA. The CDR3 protein is CASSLGRMNTEAFF. CDR3 in DNA: TGTGCCAGCAGCTTGGGACGGATGAACACTGAAGCTTTCTTT.

This clone was seen only a few times. V is TRBV15 and J is TRBJ1-5, with D maybe TRBD1 (5 bases). V lost 6 bases, J lost 0 bases, and 12 bases lay in between. The CDR3 runs to 15 residues. Germline CDR1 and CDR2: LNHNV and YYDKDF (reference sequence). The CDR3 reads CATRTGTPSNQPQHF. CDR3 bases: TGTGCCACCAGGACCGGGACGCCTAGCAATCAGCCCCAGCATTTT.

V is TRBV27 and J is TRBJ2-7; D may be TRBD1 (6 bases). V dropped 4 bases and J dropped 3 bases, with 13 bases sitting between them. The CDR3 runs 14 residues. Germline CDR1 and CDR2: MNHEY and SMNVEV (reference sequence). CDR3: CASSYRGQIYEQYF. The CDR3 DNA follows: TGTGCCAGCAGTTATCGAGGACAGATCTACGAGCAGTACTTC.

Only a few counts were recorded for this clone. The chain carries TRBV29-1 and TRBJ1-3; no reliable D call. Germline V lookup: CDR1 SQVTM, CDR2 ANQGSEA. Trimming cost V 0 bases and J 3 bases, with 6 bases left between them. The CDR3 loop spans 13 amino acids. CDR3 sequence reads: CSVEDRNGNTIYF. CDR3 nucleotide sequence: TGCAGCGTTGAAGATCGTAATGGAAACACCATATATTTT.

The V gene is TRBV6-1, the J gene TRBJ1-1, with D perhaps TRBD1 (5 bases). Germline V gives CDR1 MNHNS, CDR2 SASEGT. V was pared by 3 bases and J by 11 bases, with 10 bases between. The CDR3 sequence is 11 residues long. CDR3 sequence: CASSDVGPAFF. The DNA for the CDR3 is TGTGCCAGCAGTGATGTGGGGCCGGCTTTCTTT.

The J gene is TRBJ1-2, the V gene TRBV7-9; no clear D gene. CDR1 and CDR2 (germline): SEHNR, FQNEAQ (reference sequence). Trimming removed 5 bases from V and 4 bases from J, with 20 bases in between. The CDR3 totals 16 residues. CDR3 nucleotides: TGTGCCAGCAGCCTGACGATCTCAAGGGTGGGCTATGGCTACACCTTC. Amino acids: CASSLTISRVGYGYTF. Combining the CDR3 with reference TRBV7-9 and TRBJ1-2 gives the whole variable domain DTGVSQNPRHKITKRGQNVTFRCDPISEHNRLYWYRQTLGQGPEFLTYFQNEAQLEKSRLLSDRFSAERPKGSFSTLEIQRTEQGDSAMYLCASSLTISRVGYGYTFGSGTRLTVV.

CDR3 loop: CASSPPTGRNYGYTF. CDR3 DNA sequence: TGTGCCAGCTCACCACCGACAGGTCGTAACTATGGCTACACCTTC. The rearrangement uses TRBV18 and TRBJ1-2; D might be TRBD1 (6 bases). V lost 0 bases and J 1 base, leaving 9 bases between the germline ends. The CDR3 is made up of 15 amino acids. The germline V gene encodes CDR1 KGHSH and CDR2 LQKENI.